This TCR beta chain was identified during a study of CD8 T cells in Susac syndrome. Regarding the study as a whole: Only a relatively small number of individuals were included in the TCR sequencing and HLA analysis.

Turning to this clonotype: No antigen is known for it.

Random-hexamer reverse transcription was applied to 0.5 to 1 ug RNA. TCRdb re-called the immunoSEQ multiplex PCR reads through MiXCR, storing one row per CDR3 protein. The table shows about 250,000 distinct CDR3 sequences, with around 95% occurring only once. The CDR3 runs to 14 residues. V lost 0 bases and J lost 1; bases outside the gene matches: 1. CDR1 and CDR2 from the germline V gene are SQVTM and ANQGSEA. TCR beta sequencing was performed on blood CD8+ and CD4+ T cells. Input material: CD4+ T cells from PBMCs. The chain couples TRBV29-1 to TRBJ2-7, with 9 bases lining up with TRBD1. The source of this sequence is a human donor with multiple sclerosis. DNA of the CDR3: TGCAGCGTTGAAGAGGGACAGGGTTCCTACGAGCAGTACTTC. This codes for CSVEEGQGSYEQYF.